These T cell receptor beta chains were read from a single sample in a study of Ad26.COV2.S vaccination and SARS-CoV-2 variants. Method: immunoSEQ multiplex PCR; TCRdb's copy keeps in-frame clones and lacks some. The repertoire holds about 350,000 clones, with 88% as singletons. The sample in question was peripheral blood, obtained in a trial of Ad26.COV2.S vaccine versus placebo. All receptors come from a person between 18 and 65 years old who received the Ad26.COV2.S COVID-19 vaccine or a placebo. CDR3s include the opening cysteine and the closing phenylalanine or tryptophan. A D gene is named only where the DNA matches it firmly.

v_gene,d_gene,j_gene,CDR3aa
TRBV19,.,TRBJ2-5,CASSIDDDSQETQYF
TRBV27,TRBD2,TRBJ2-1,CATRGLAGNMGNEQFF
TRBV4-1,TRBD1,TRBJ1-5,CASSQDPRVRQGGQPQHF
TRBV7-2,.,TRBJ2-5,CASSLSRETQYF
TRBV5-6,.,TRBJ1-2,CASSLGGYGYTF
TRBV29-1,TRBD1,TRBJ2-2,CSVGTGNTGELFF
TRBV7-9,TRBD1,TRBJ1-4,CASSWTGEKLFF
TRBV5-1,.,TRBJ2-5,CASTLESVVQTQYF
TRBV28,.,TRBJ2-5,CASSFGVGTQYF
TRBV12-2,.,TRBJ2-5,CASRFLPQDPVETQYF
TRBV30,.,TRBJ2-2,CAWSEVTGELFF
TRBV4-2,.,TRBJ2-2,CASSQAPGGELFF
TRBV7-3,.,TRBJ1-4,CASSLSMGFNEKLFF
TRBV5-1,.,TRBJ2-5,CASSPTGLPFQETQYF
TRBV12-5,.,TRBJ1-1,CASGSLNTEAFF
TRBV18,.,TRBJ1-5,CASSPGDPGQPQHF
TRBV7-6,.,TRBJ2-1,CASSLLSSRLTGGNEQFF
TRBV5-1,.,TRBJ2-5,CASRWGYETQYF
TRBV5-1,TRBD1,TRBJ1-6,CASSHGTVNSPLHF
TRBV6-5,TRBD2,TRBJ2-2,CASRPGGRAGELFF
TRBV7-9,.,TRBJ2-1,CASSPQGPGSRYNEQFF
TRBV4-1,.,TRBJ1-6,CASSQDIGGLNSPLHF
TRBV30,TRBD1,TRBJ1-5,CAWTEGDSRNQPQHF
TRBV9,.,TRBJ2-3,CASSVGANTQYF
TRBV7-9,TRBD2,TRBJ2-3,CASTPSGTHIDTQYF
TRBV2,TRBD1,TRBJ2-7,CARTTRTGSYEQYF
TRBV6-5,TRBD2,TRBJ2-7,CASSRTSVSYEQYF
TRBV7-8,.,TRBJ1-5,CASSLDGRSNQPQHF
TRBV30,.,TRBJ2-2,CAWKDTGELFF
TRBV5-4,.,TRBJ2-7,CASSSPSMDEQYF
TRBV12-3/TRBV12-4,.,TRBJ2-2,CASSFTSTGELFF
TRBV7-2,.,TRBJ2-3,CASSFIIAQSTDTQYF
TRBV7-9,.,TRBJ1-2,CASSLVGPSYGYTF
TRBV28,.,TRBJ2-2,CASSWISPNTGELFF
TRBV7-3,TRBD2,TRBJ2-3,CASGTSGGSDTQYF
TRBV9,.,TRBJ1-4,CASSVEGSGREKLFF
TRBV27,TRBD2,TRBJ2-5,CASTKAGSETQYF
TRBV5-4,.,TRBJ2-1,CASTRTGSSYNEQFF
TRBV30,TRBD2,TRBJ2-1,CAWRGGSYNEQFF
TRBV27,.,TRBJ1-4,CASSNLPGVKLFF
TRBV4-3,TRBD1,TRBJ1-1,CASSQALQGLNTEAFF
TRBV5-1,TRBD1,TRBJ2-2,CASSLEYRGPNTGELFF
TRBV6-4,TRBD2,TRBJ2-1,CASSDSSGGANEQFF
TRBV7-2,.,TRBJ2-1,CASSGRSYNEQFF
TRBV3-1/TRBV3-2,.,TRBJ2-7,CASSLTTTVQYF
TRBV6-2/TRBV6-3,TRBD2,TRBJ2-3,CASSHSGGAPDTQYF
TRBV11-2,.,TRBJ2-2,CASSPNSRETGELFF
TRBV3-1/TRBV3-2,.,TRBJ2-7,CASSQEPVTTYEQYF
TRBV30,.,TRBJ2-7,CAWRNSGAYEQYF
TRBV6-5,TRBD1,TRBJ1-2,CASSRRQGIYGYTF
TRBV25-1,.,TRBJ1-1,CASTTRTEAFF
TRBV4-2,.,TRBJ2-6,CASSQDPGTGANVLTF
TRBV9,.,TRBJ2-7,CASSVGRVSGYEQYF
TRBV6-6,.,TRBJ1-2,CASSPDSYYGYTF